A single T cell receptor (beta chain) is shown here with its context. The sample originates from a study of control samples from healthy donors and cancer patients. Assay: immunoSEQ multiplex PCR; the TCRdb copy retains only in-frame clones and omits some. This sample carries approximately 210,000 clones, around 90% of them seen once, and the ten largest clones take 1.5% to 2%. The V and J ends lost 5 bases and 4 bases respectively, with 9 bases between them. This CDR3 spans 13 amino acids. CDR1 and CDR2 (germline): SSHAT, FNYEAQ (reference sequence). This receptor was obtained from a man aged 25-45 years in good health. The chain has TRBV7-7 and TRBJ1-5; D may be TRBD1 (5 bases). Sequencing was carried out using blood. Here the CDR3 reads CASSETENQPQHF. CDR3 sequence (DNA): TGTGCCAGCAGCGAGACAGAGAATCAGCCCCAGCATTTT.